This T cell receptor (beta chain) comes out of a study of preoperative IRX-2 immunotherapy in early breast cancer. Profiled with immunoSEQ multiplex PCR; TCRdb holds only in-frame clones, not every one. The sample carries under 25,000 clones, approximately 95% recorded once. Treatment meaning: preoperative locoregional IRX-2 cytokine immunotherapy. Preoperative locoregional IRX-2 cytokine immunotherapy was tested in the phase Ib source study. Sequences were derived from tumor tissue, sampled after IRX-2 immunotherapy. The clonotype originates from a human donor with breast cancer.

CDR3 DNA sequence: TGCGCCAGCAGCCAAGATTGGCGGGAGGGCCGTGAGCAGTTCTTC. Its protein product is CASSQDWREGREQFF. The chain is built from TRBV4-3 and TRBJ2-1, with 9 bases lining up with TRBD2. The V and J ends lost 0 bases and 9 bases, in that order; junction bases with no gene match: 6. Germline CDR1 LGHNA, CDR2 YSLEER. The CDR3 runs to 15 residues.